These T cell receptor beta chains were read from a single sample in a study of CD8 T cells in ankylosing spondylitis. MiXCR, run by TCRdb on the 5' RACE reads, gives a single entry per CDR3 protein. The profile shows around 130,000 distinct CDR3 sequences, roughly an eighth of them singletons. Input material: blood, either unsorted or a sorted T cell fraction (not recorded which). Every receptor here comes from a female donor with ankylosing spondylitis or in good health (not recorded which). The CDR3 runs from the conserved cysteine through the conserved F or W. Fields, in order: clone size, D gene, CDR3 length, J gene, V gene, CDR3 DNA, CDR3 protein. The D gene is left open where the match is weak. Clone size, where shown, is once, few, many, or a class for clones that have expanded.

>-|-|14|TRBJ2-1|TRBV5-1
TGCGCCAGCGGCCTGGGGGCCTCCCGCAATGAGCAGTTCTTC
CASGLGASRNEQFF
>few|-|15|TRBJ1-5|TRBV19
TGTGCCAGTACGGATCACGGGTCGAGCAATCAGCCCCAGCATTTT
CASTDHGSSNQPQHF
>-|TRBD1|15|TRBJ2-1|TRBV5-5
TGTGCCAGCAGCACCCGGGACAGCCCATACAATGAGCAGTTCTTC
CASSTRDSPYNEQFF
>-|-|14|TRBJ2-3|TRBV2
TGTGCCACCCAAGGGGGACTTCACACAGATACGCAGTATTTT
CATQGGLHTDTQYF
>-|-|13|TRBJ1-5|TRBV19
TGTGCCAGTGGTTATTATAGCAATCAGCCCCAGCATTTT
CASGYYSNQPQHF
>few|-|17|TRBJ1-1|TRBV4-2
TGTGCCAGCAGCCAAGAAATTATGGGAGGAATGAACACTGAAGCTTTCTTT
CASSQEIMGGMNTEAFF
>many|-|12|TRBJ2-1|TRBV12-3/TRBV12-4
TGTGCCAGCAGTTTCCGGGGACATGAGCAGTTCTTC
CASSFRGHEQFF
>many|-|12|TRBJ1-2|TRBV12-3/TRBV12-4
TGTGCCAGCAGTTCAGGACTGGATGGCTACACCTTC
CASSSGLDGYTF
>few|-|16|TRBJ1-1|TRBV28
TGTGCCAGCAGTTTATCAGGGTTAGCCCGGACTTCTGAAGCTTTCTTT
CASSLSGLARTSEAFF
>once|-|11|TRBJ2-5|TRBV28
TGTGCCAACACGAACGGGGAGACCCAGTACTTC
CANTNGETQYF
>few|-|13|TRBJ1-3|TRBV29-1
TGCAGCGTCAGAGGAGCGGGGAGAAACACCATATATTTT
CSVRGAGRNTIYF
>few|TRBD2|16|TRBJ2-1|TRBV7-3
TGTGCCAGCAGCTTTAACCCGGCGGGAGGAACCAATGAGCAGTTCTTC
CASSFNPAGGTNEQFF
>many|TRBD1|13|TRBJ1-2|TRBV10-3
TGTGCCATCAGTGAAGGGACAGGGTCTGGCTACACCTTC
CAISEGTGSGYTF
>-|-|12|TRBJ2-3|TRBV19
TGTGCCGGTAGTACCTCAGGGGATACGCAGTATTTT
CAGSTSGDTQYF
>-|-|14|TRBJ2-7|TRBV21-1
TGTGCCAGCAAGGGGTGGACTAGCCTGAACGAGCAGTACTTC
CASKGWTSLNEQYF
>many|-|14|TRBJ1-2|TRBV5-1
TGCGCCAGCAGCTTGGTCCGGGGCGCCTATGGCTACACCTTC
CASSLVRGAYGYTF
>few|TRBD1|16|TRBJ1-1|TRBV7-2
TGTGCCAGCAGCACCAGACAGGGGGCGCGGTCTCCTGAAGCTTTCTTT
CASSTRQGARSPEAFF
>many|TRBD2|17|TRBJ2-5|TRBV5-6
TGTGCCAGCAGCCCTTTGGATTTTAGCGGGAGAAGGGAGACCCAGTACTTC
CASSPLDFSGRRETQYF
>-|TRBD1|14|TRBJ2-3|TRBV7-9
TGTGCCAGCTCCCGGACAGGGTCCACAGATACGCAGTATTTT
CASSRTGSTDTQYF